This is a list of T cell receptor beta chains from one sample in a study of cytomegalovirus exposure and HLA in healthy donors. Profiling relied on immunoSEQ multiplex PCR, and the TCRdb table lists in-frame clones only, not all of them. The table shows 90,000 to 150,000 clones, with about 86% occurring only once. Input material: PBMCs. The receptors stem from a woman aged 40-49 years in good health and CMV-seronegative. The CDR3 runs from the conserved cysteine through the conserved F or W.

J	V	CDR3
TRBJ2-7	TRBV18	CASSSTGGQYEQYF
TRBJ2-7	TRBV11-2	CASSVGTGDEQYF
TRBJ1-1	TRBV18	CASSPSGAEAFF
TRBJ2-7	TRBV28	CASSSRLAEVEGEQYF
TRBJ2-1	TRBV14	CASSQWREGPRSNEQFF
TRBJ2-5	TRBV6-5	CASSRLAGGFETQYF
TRBJ1-5	TRBV12-5	CASGWGRAGAEFLYSNQPQHF
TRBJ2-7	TRBV5-1	CASSLLGAADYEQYF
TRBJ1-1	TRBV2	CASSGDRNTEAFF
TRBJ2-3	TRBV5-6	CASSSDVTGGDPDTQYF
TRBJ1-6	TRBV5-1	CASSLEGGAATPLRF
TRBJ1-2	TRBV7-2	CASSYGTGNYGYTF
TRBJ1-2	TRBV5-1	CASSLVAGAEGYTF
TRBJ2-1	TRBV19	CASSPRQGAYNEQFF
TRBJ1-1	TRBV14	CASSPWGVMNTEAFF
TRBJ1-4	TRBV9	CASSVAGDGANEKLFF
TRBJ1-6	TRBV11-2	CASSPRLDSPLHF
TRBJ1-1	TRBV28	CASSPPRGLSTEAFF
TRBJ2-1	TRBV29-1	CSVEGRSGGEFF
TRBJ1-3	TRBV6-5	CASSYAGTASGNTIYF
TRBJ2-7	TRBV5-1	CASQTGTGNYEQYF
TRBJ2-2	TRBV7-9	CASSSGSHDTGELFF
TRBJ2-5	TRBV5-4	CASSARRTTGYQETQYF
TRBJ2-1	TRBV7-8	CASSLGGRRYNEQFF
TRBJ2-2	TRBV9	CASSPRRGQVDPGELFF
TRBJ2-7	TRBV5-1	CASSLASGYEQYF
TRBJ2-7	TRBV2	CASSGSAGYEQYF
TRBJ2-1	TRBV30	CAWKRTGPNEQFF
TRBJ1-2	TRBV18	CASSAGTNYGYTF
TRBJ1-6	TRBV28	CASSFLPLLGGGNSPLHF
TRBJ2-6	TRBV6-4	CASSDGTGSGANVLTF
TRBJ2-3	TRBV4-1	CASSQDSLTDTQYF
TRBJ1-6	TRBV5-4	CASSQPDRGRNSPLHF
TRBJ2-1	TRBV19	CASSIGASGRSYNEQFF
TRBJ1-2	TRBV5-4	CASSLPDSNYGYTF
TRBJ1-1	TRBV6-5	CASSYSEGSTEAFF
TRBJ2-2	TRBV5-1	CASSPRVTNTGELFF
TRBJ2-1	TRBV5-1	CASSAQGGIYNEQFF
TRBJ2-1	TRBV28	CASSSLAGRTYNEQFF
TRBJ2-1	TRBV9	CASSLFSGGALNEQFF
TRBJ2-3	TRBV4-2	CASRQGQGETDTQYF
TRBJ2-1	TRBV28	CASLAGGPRGNEQFF